Presented here are 12 T cell receptor beta chains from one specimen sequenced in a study of CD8 T cells in ankylosing spondylitis. TCRdb reprocessed the 5' RACE reads with MiXCR, giving one entry per CDR3 protein. The profile shows 300,000 to 350,000 distinct CDR3 sequences, roughly 11% of them singletons. Sample: blood, either unsorted or a sorted T cell fraction (not recorded which). These receptors all stem from a female donor with ankylosing spondylitis or in good health (not recorded which).

This clonotype was counted ten times or more. V usage is TRBV12-3 or TRBV12-4 and J usage is TRBJ2-3; 9 nucleotides agree with TRBD1. The length of the CDR3 is 14 residues. Unmatched junction bases numbered 4, after V lost 5 bases and J lost 4 bases. The DNA for the CDR3 is TGTGCCAGCAGTGGAGGGACAGGGTCAGATACGCAGTATTTT. This encodes CASSGGTGSDTQYF.

This clonotype was detected only a few times. With a much larger clone just one base away, this may be a read error. The chain combines TRBV5-1 with TRBJ2-7, with 7 nucleotides matching TRBD1. CDR3 length equals 15 residues. V gave up 1 base and J gave up 5 bases; unmatched junction bases: 9. Germline lookup yields CDR1 SGHRS and CDR2 YFSETQ. CDR3 loop: CASSLCGDRTDEQYF. Here the CDR3 DNA reads TGCGCCAGCAGCTTGTGTGGGGACAGAACCGACGAGCAGTACTTC.

This clonotype appeared a few times. The chain carries TRBV4-3 and TRBJ2-3; D might be TRBD1 or TRBD2, each matching 5 bases. The CDR3 runs 13 residues. Trimming took off 5 bases at V and 2 bases at J, with 8 bases between the two ends. CDR1 is LGHNA, CDR2 YSLEER, per germline. As DNA, the CDR3 is TGCGCCAGCAGCGGAGGACACACAGATACGCAGTATTTT. It specifies CASSGGHTDTQYF.

This clonotype was found a few times. This sequence joins TRBV5-1 and TRBJ2-5; 10 positions match TRBD1. The junction had 7 bases not matched to a gene; V was cut back by 7 bases and J by 4 bases. The CDR3 has 14 residues. Germline CDR1 is SGHRS and CDR2 is YFSETQ. The CDR3, as DNA: TGCGCCAGCTTGGGACAGGGGAATTTAGAGACCCAGTACTTC. Translation gives CASLGQGNLETQYF.

The CDR3: CASSPRTGSDTQYF. The CDR3, as DNA: TGTGCCAGCAGCCCCCGGACAGGGTCTGATACGCAGTATTTT. The rearrangement links TRBV6-1 to TRBJ2-3; 8 bases match TRBD1. The CDR3 runs to 14 residues. Unmatched junction bases numbered 8, after V lost 6 bases and J lost 6 bases. CDR1 MNHNS and CDR2 SASEGT come from the germline V gene.

This clonotype was observed at least ten times. The chain recombines TRBV7-9 with TRBJ1-6, with D maybe TRBD1 (6 bases). Per the germline V gene, CDR1 is SEHNR and CDR2 is FQNEAQ (reference sequence). The CDR3 runs to 14 residues. V was cut by 2 bases and J by 9 bases, with 11 bases left in between. CDR3 DNA: TGTGCCAGCAGCTTAAGCGGGGGCCCTTCACCCCTCCACTTT. Translation: CASSLSGGPSPLHF.

The chain recombines TRBV3-1 with TRBJ1-2; D may be TRBD1 (6 bases). Trimming took off 11 bases at V and 3 bases at J, with 31 bases between the two ends. The CDR3 has 18 amino acids. Germline V gives CDR1 LGHDT, CDR2 YNNKEL (reference sequence). The CDR3 DNA follows: TGTGCCTCCTGCCAAGATCGTTCAACTACAGGGAATCACTATGGCTACACCTTC. It translates to CASCQDRSTTGNHYGYTF.

This clonotype was observed a handful of times. The chain employs TRBV5-1 and TRBJ1-4; maybe TRBD1 (6 bases). V was clipped by 4 bases and J by 6 bases, with 19 bases between them. The CDR3 spans 16 residues. Germline loops: CDR1 SGHRS, CDR2 YFSETQ. The chain's CDR3 is CASSLGQWEDHEKLFF. CDR3 DNA sequence: TGCGCCAGCAGCCTTGGACAGTGGGAAGATCATGAAAAACTGTTTTTT.

This clonotype was recorded many times. The chain has TRBV5-1 and TRBJ2-7; 7 bases match TRBD2. The germline V gene encodes CDR1 SGHRS and CDR2 YFSETQ. This CDR3 comprises 15 residues. V was pared by 0 bases and J by 2 bases, with 5 bases of the junction left unmatched. This CDR3 is CASSLGTSFTYEQYF. CDR3 bases: TGCGCCAGCAGCTTGGGGACTAGTTTTACCTACGAGCAGTACTTC.

The rearrangement uses TRBV30 and TRBJ2-1; D is uncertain. V lost 2 bases and J 7 bases, leaving 9 bases between the germline ends. The CDR3 has 12 amino acids. Germline V lookup: CDR1 GTSNPN, CDR2 SVGIG (reference sequence). The CDR3 is CAWSTGLNEQFF. In nucleotides, the CDR3 is TGTGCCTGGAGTACTGGCCTGAATGAGCAGTTCTTC.

This clonotype appeared many times. The chain combines TRBV27 with TRBJ1-2, with 9 bases that match TRBD1. Unmatched junction bases numbered 7, after V lost 3 bases and J lost 8 bases. CDR1 MNHEY and CDR2 SMNVEV come from the germline V gene (reference sequence). The CDR3 is 14 residues long. The CDR3 loop is CASSLRGQGGGYTF. Written as DNA, the CDR3 is TGTGCCAGCAGTTTGAGGGGACAGGGAGGCGGCTACACCTTC.

This clonotype was recorded a few times. The J gene is TRBJ1-6, the V gene TRBV7-9; 8 positions match TRBD1. Germline V CDR1 and CDR2: SEHNR, FQNEAQ (reference sequence). The CDR3 covers 15 residues. Trimming at V came to 4 bases and at J to 10 bases, leaving 9 bases not matched to a gene. The DNA for the CDR3 is TGTGCCAGCAGCTCTACCCAGGGGGCAAGGTCACCCCTCCACTTT. This codes for CASSSTQGARSPLHF.